This paragraph reports one T cell receptor beta chain. Cohorts were assigned according to the clinical history that participants reported. The sample is drawn from a study of blood T cell repertoires in COVID-19. Produced via immunoSEQ multiplex PCR; TCRdb's table is partial and in-frame only. Of roughly 400,000 clones in the sample, over 75% were seen once. This CDR3 is 15 amino acids long. The sample consisted of PBMCs or T cells enriched from blood (not recorded which). The chain carries TRBV21-1 and TRBJ2-5; the table's D call TRBD1 went unverified against the DNA. TRBV21-1 is described as a pseudogene. The receptor comes from a man aged 25-40 years who had recovered from COVID-19. The DNA of the CDR3 is TGTGCCAGCAGCATCGAAAACAGGGGTGGCGAGACCCAGTACTTC. Protein sequence: CASSIENRGGETQYF.